The T cell receptor beta chain under discussion was sequenced for a study of PD-L1 blockade in urothelial cancer. Whole-study context: Blood underwent analysis 3 weeks (second dose) and 6 weeks after treatment began. Typically, measured as a median, blood samples had over 120,000 T cells.

Sample time point: pretreatment peripheral blood. The CDR3 runs to 14 residues. The germline V gene encodes CDR1 LGHNT and CDR2 FRNRAP. V lost 2 bases, J lost 5 bases, and 2 bases stayed unmatched. Clones were read by immunoSEQ multiplex PCR, and TCRdb kept only the in-frame ones, dropping some. This table holds tens of thousands of clones, 85% found once. The sequences come from PBMCs, collected around atezolizumab (anti-PD-L1) treatment. The chain is built from TRBV12-5 and TRBJ2-1, with 8 nucleotides matching TRBD1. The TCR sequence derives from a man aged 55 to 70 with urothelial cancer. As DNA, the CDR3 is TGTGCTAGTGGTTTGCAGGACAGGGACAATGAGCAGTTCTTC. Translation: CASGLQDRDNEQFF.